Below, one T cell receptor beta chain is given with its context. Antigen specificity is unknown. Preparing the TCRbeta library involved the use of unique molecular identifiers. TCRdb analysed the PCR reads with MiXCR anew, one entry per CDR3 protein. The table includes about a million distinct CDR3 sequences, about 26% detected once. Germline-derived CDR1 and CDR2 are MDHEN and SYDVKM. The length of the CDR3 is 15 residues. Trimming removed 3 bases from V and 3 bases from J, with 12 bases in between. The entry originates in a study of T-cell reconstitution after alpha-beta-depleted transplantation in children. Findings and caveats of the study: In some patients, recipient T cells and intrathymic progenitors surviving conditioning explained high day-60 diversity. T-cell numbers and diversity, one year after transplant, stemmed largely from T cells that were newly produced. As was reported, about two months after transplant, alpha-beta T cells came from several hundred expanded graft clones.

J is TRBJ2-1 and V is TRBV28, with D unresolved. This receptor was taken from a boy in the first two years of life who had a stem cell transplant for SCID, so the T cells may come from the graft donor. This material consisted of PBMCs, mostly from graft donor cells, taken 360 days after TCRalphabeta/CD19-depleted stem cell transplant. The CDR3 loop reads CASSFDTPNYNEQFF. CDR3 DNA: TGTGCCAGCAGTTTCGACACGCCGAACTACAATGAGCAGTTCTTC.